One T cell receptor (beta chain) is described in this entry. Under the authors' procedure: Amplification with reference gene primers provided the estimates of nucleated cell counts. Profiling relied on immunoSEQ multiplex PCR, and the TCRdb table lists in-frame clones only, not all of them. V and J calls and clone size come straight from that table; D and trimming were deduced from the DNA. Seen here are tens of thousands of clones, around 80% observed once, and the top ten hold over 5.5%. The sample comes from a study of blood T cell repertoires in COVID-19. The overall study: Some COVID-19 samples were acute and others convalescent; all came from the United States, Italy and Spain. T cells, B-cell-depleted T cells, or PBMCs supplied cDNA or gDNA.

CDR1 and CDR2 from the germline V gene are MNHEY and SMNVEV (reference sequence). The CDR3 totals 17 residues. V dropped 2 bases and J dropped 0; count of bases not matched to a gene: 7. The TCR sequence derives from a human donor in a cohort sampled during active or convalescent COVID-19. This chain connects TRBV27 to TRBJ2-7; TRBD1 matches 10 bases. Sequenced: peripheral blood. As DNA, the CDR3 is TGTGCCAGCAGTTTAGAGGGGACAGGGGCTTTCTCCTACGAGCAGTACTTC. This translates into CASSLEGTGAFSYEQYF.